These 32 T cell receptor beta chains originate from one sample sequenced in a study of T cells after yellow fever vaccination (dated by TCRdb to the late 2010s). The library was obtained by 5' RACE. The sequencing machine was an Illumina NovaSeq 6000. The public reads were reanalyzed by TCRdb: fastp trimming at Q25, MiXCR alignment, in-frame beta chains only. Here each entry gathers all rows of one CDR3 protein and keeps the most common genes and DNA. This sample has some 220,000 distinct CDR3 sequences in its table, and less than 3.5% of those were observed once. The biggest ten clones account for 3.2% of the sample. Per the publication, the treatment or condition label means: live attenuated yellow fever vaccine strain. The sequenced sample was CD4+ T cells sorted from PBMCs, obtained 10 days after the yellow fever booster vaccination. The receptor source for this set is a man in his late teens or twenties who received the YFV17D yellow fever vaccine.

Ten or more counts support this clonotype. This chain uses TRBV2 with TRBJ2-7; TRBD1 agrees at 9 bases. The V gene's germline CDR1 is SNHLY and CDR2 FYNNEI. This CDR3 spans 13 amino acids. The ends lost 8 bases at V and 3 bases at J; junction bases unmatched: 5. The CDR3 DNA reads TGTGCCAGCGCTTCGGACAGGGGCTACGAGCAGTACTTC. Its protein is CASASDRGYEQYF. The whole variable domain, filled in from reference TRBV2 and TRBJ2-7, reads EPEVTQTPSHQVTQMGQEVILRCVPISNHLYFYWYRQILGQKVEFLVSFYNNEISEKSEIFDDQFSVERPDGSNFTLKIRSTKLEDSAMYFCASASDRGYEQYFGPGTRLTVT.

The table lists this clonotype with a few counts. DNA of the CDR3: TGTGCCAGCAGTGCGAATGGTGTGCCCCAGCATTTT. Its translation is CASSANGVPQHF. The chain combines TRBV28 with TRBJ1-5; D gene unclear. Trimming left V 5 bases short and J 9 bases short, with 11 bases between. This CDR3 comprises 12 residues. The germline gives CDR1 MDHEN, CDR2 SYDVKM.

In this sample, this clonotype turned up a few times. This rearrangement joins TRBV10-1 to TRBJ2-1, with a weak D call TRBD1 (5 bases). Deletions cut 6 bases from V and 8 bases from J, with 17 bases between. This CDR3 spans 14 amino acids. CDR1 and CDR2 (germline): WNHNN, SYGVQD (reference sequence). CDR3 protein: CASRQTQGSDEQFF. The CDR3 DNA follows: TGCGCCAGCAGACAAACCCAGGGAAGCGATGAGCAGTTCTTC.

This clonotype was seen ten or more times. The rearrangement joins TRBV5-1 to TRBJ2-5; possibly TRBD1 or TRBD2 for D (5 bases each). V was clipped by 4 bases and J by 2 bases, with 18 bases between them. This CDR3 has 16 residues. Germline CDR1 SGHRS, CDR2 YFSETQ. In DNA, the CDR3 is TGCGCCAGCAGCCCCGTGGGACGGAACGATCAAGAGACCCAGTACTTC. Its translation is CASSPVGRNDQETQYF.

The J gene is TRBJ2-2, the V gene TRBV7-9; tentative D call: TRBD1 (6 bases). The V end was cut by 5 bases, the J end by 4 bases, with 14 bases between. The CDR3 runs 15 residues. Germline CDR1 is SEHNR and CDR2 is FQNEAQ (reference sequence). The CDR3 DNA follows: TGTGCCAGCAGCCGAACAGGGAGTCGCACCGGGGAGCTGTTTTTT. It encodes CASSRTGSRTGELFF.

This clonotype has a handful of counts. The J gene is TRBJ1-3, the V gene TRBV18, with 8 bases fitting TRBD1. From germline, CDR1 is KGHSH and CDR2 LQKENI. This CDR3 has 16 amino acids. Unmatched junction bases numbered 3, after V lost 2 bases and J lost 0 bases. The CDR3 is CASSPWTGFSGNTIYF. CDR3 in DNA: TGTGCCAGCTCACCATGGACAGGGTTCTCTGGAAACACCATATATTTT.

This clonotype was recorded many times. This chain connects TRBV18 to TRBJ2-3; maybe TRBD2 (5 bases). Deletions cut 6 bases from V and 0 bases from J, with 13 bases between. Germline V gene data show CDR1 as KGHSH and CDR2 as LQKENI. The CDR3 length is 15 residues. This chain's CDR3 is CASSQSEGSTDTQYF. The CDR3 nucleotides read TGTGCCAGCTCCCAAAGTGAGGGTAGCACAGATACGCAGTATTTT.

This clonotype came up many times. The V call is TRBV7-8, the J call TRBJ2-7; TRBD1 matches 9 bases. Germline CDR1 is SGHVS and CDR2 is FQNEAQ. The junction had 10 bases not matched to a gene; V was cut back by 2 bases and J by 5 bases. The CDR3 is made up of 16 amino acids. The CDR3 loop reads CASSLISGQGRHEQYF. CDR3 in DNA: TGTGCCAGCAGCTTAATCTCCGGACAGGGGAGGCACGAGCAGTACTTC. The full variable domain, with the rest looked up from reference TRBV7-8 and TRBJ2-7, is GAGVSQSPRYKVAKRGQDVALRCDPISGHVSLFWYQQALGQGPEFLTYFQNEAQLDKSGLPSDRFFAERPEGSVSTLKIQRTQQEDSAVYLCASSLISGQGRHEQYFGPGTRLTVT.

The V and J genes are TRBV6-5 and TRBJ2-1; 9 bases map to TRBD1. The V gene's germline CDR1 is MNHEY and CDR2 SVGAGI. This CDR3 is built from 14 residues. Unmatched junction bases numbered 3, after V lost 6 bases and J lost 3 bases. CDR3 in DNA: TGTGCCAGCAGCCGGGACAGGGACTACAATGAGCAGTTCTTC. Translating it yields CASSRDRDYNEQFF.

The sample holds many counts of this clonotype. The CDR3 nucleotides read TGCGCCAGCAGCATCATAGCGGAAGAGACCCAGTACTTC. It codes for CASSIIAEETQYF. The gene calls are TRBV5-1 and TRBJ2-5; the D gene is possibly TRBD2 (6 bases). Trimming removed 4 bases from V and 3 bases from J, with 10 bases in between. Looked up from germline, CDR1 is SGHRS and CDR2 is YFSETQ. The CDR3 loop spans 13 amino acids.

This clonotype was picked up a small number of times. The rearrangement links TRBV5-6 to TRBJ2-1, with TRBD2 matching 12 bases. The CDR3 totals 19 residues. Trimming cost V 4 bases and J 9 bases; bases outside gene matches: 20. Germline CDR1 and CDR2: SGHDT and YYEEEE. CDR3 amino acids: CASSPRLAGVLKVRREQFF. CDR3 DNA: TGTGCCAGCAGCCCCAGACTAGCGGGGGTCCTAAAAGTCCGACGTGAGCAGTTCTTC.

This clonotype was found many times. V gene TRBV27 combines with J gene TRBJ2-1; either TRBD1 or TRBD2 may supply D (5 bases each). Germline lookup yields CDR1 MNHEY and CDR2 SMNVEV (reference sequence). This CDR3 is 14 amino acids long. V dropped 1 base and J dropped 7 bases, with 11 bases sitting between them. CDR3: CASSLWGTLNEQFF. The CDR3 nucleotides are TGTGCCAGCAGTTTATGGGGGACCCTAAATGAGCAGTTCTTC.

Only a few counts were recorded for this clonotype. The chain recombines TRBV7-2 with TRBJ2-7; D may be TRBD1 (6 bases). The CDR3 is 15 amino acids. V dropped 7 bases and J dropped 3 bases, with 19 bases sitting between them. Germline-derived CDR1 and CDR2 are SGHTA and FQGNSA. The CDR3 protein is CASKLSRGSLYEQYF. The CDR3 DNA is TGTGCCAGCAAGCTTAGCAGGGGATCCCTCTACGAGCAGTACTTC. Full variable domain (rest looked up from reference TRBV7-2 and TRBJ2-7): GAGVSQSPSNKVTEKGKDVELRCDPISGHTALYWYRQSLGQGLEFLIYFQGNSAPDKSGLPSDRFSAERTGGSVSTLTIQRTQQEDSAVYLCASKLSRGSLYEQYFGPGTRLTVT.

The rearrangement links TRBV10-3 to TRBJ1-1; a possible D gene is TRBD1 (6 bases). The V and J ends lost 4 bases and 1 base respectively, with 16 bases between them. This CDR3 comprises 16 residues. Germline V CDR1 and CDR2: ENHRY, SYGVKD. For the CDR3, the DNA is TGTGCCATCAGTGCTAATGTCGGGGGCCCGAACACTGAAGCTTTCTTT. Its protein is CAISANVGGPNTEAFF.

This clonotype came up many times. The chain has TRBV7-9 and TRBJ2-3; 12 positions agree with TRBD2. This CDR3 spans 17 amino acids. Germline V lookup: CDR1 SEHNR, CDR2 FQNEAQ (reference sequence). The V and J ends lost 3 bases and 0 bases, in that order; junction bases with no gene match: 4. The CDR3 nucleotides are TGTGCCAGCAGCTTGACTAGCGGGGGTGTTAGCACAGATACGCAGTATTTT. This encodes CASSLTSGGVSTDTQYF.

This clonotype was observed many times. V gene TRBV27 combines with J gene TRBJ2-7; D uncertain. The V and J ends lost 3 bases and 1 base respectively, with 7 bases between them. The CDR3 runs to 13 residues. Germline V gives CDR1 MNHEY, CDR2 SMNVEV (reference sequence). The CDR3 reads CASSLRISYEQYF. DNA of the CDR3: TGTGCCAGCAGTTTGCGGATATCCTACGAGCAGTACTTC.

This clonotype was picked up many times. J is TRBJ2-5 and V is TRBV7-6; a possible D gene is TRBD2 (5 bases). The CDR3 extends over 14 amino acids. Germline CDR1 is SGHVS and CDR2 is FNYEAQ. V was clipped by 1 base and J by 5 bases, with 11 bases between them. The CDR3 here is CASSLGRTWETQYF. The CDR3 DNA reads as TGTGCCAGCAGCTTAGGGAGGACGTGGGAGACCCAGTACTTC. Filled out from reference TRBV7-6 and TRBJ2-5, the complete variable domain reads GAGVSQSPRYKVTKRGQDVALRCDPISGHVSLYWYRQALGQGPEFLTYFNYEAQQDKSGLPNDRFSAERPEGSISTLTIQRTEQRDSAMYRCASSLGRTWETQYFGPGTRLLVL.

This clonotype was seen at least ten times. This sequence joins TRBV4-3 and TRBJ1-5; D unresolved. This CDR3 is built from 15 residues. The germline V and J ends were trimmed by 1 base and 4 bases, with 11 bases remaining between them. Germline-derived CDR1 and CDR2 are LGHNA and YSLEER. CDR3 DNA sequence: TGCGCCAGCAGCCAAGGCGAAGGGCGTAATCAGCCCCAGCATTTT. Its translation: CASSQGEGRNQPQHF.

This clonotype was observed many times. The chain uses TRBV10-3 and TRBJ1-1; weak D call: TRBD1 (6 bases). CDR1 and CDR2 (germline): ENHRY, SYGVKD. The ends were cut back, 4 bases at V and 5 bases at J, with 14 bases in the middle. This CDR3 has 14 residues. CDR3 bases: TGTGCCATCAGTGGGGACTCCCAGGGGACTGAAGCTTTCTTT. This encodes CAISGDSQGTEAFF.

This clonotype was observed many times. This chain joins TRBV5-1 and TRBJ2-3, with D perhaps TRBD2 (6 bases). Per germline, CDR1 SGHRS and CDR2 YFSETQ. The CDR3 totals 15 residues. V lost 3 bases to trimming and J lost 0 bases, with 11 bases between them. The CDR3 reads CASSWTTTSTDTQYF. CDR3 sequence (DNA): TGCGCCAGCAGCTGGACTACCACTAGCACAGATACGCAGTATTTT. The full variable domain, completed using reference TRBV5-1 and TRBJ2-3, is KAGVTQTPRYLIKTRGQQVTLSCSPISGHRSVSWYQQTPGQGLQFLFEYFSETQRNKGNFPGRFSGRQFSNSRSEMNVSTLELGDSALYLCASSWTTTSTDTQYFGPGTRLTVL.

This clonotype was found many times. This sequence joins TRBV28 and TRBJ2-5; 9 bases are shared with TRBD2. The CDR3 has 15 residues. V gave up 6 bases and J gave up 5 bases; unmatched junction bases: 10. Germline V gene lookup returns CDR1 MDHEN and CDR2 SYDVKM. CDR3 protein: CASRSPAGGIETQYF. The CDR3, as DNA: TGTGCCAGCAGATCACCGGCGGGGGGGATTGAGACCCAGTACTTC.

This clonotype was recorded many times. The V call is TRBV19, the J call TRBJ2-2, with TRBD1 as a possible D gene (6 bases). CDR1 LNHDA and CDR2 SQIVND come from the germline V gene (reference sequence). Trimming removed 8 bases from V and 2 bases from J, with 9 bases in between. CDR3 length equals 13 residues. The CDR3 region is CASAGANTGELFF. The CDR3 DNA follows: TGTGCCAGTGCAGGGGCTAACACCGGGGAGCTGTTTTTT.

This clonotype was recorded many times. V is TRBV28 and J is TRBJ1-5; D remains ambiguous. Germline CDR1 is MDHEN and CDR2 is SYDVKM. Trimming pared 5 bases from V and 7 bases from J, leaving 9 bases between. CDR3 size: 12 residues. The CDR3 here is CASSLYQQPQHF. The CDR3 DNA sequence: TGTGCCAGCAGTCTCTACCAGCAGCCCCAGCATTTT.

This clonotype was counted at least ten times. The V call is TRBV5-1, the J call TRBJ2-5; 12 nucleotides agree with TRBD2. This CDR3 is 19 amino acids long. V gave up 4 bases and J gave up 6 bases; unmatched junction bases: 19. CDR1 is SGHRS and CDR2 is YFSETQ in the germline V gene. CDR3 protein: CASSLSPIGLAGRTKTQYF. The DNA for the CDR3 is TGCGCCAGCAGCCTGTCACCTATAGGACTAGCGGGGAGGACAAAGACCCAGTACTTC.

The CDR3 reads CASSYPGTEYF. DNA of the CDR3: TGTGCCAGCAGTTACCCTGGGACGGAGTACTTC. The rearrangement uses TRBV6-6 and TRBJ2-7; D may be TRBD1 or TRBD2 (5 bases each). V lost 2 bases and J lost 11, with 10 bases in between. The germline gives CDR1 MNHNY, CDR2 SVGAGI (reference sequence). The CDR3 covers 11 residues.

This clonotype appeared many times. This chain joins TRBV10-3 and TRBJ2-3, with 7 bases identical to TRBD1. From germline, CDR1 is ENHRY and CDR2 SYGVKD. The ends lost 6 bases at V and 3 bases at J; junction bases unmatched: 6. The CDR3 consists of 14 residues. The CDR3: CAIRKGQRTDTQYF. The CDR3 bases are TGTGCCATCAGGAAGGGACAGCGGACAGATACGCAGTATTTT.

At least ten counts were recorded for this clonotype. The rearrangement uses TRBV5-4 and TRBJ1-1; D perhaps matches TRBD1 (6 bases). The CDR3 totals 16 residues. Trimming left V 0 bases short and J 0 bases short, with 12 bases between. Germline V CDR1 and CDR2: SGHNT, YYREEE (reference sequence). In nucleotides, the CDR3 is TGTGCCAGCAGCTTGGGGCAGGGGAAGATGAACACTGAAGCTTTCTTT. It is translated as CASSLGQGKMNTEAFF.

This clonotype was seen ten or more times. The CDR3 DNA is TGTGCCAGCAGCTTGAGTCAGGGAGGGGGCGAGCAGTACGTC. This encodes CASSLSQGGGEQYV. The rearrangement joins TRBV5-6 to TRBJ2-7; possibly TRBD2 for D (7 bases). The CDR3 is 14 residues long. V was clipped by 1 base and J by 6 bases, with 14 bases between them. In germline, CDR1 is SGHDT, CDR2 YYEEEE.

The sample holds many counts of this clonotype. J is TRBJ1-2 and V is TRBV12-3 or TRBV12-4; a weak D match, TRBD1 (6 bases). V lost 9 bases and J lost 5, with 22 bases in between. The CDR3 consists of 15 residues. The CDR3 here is CASSRYRERSYGYTF. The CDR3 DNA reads TGTGCCAGTAGTCGGTACAGGGAAAGGAGTTATGGCTACACCTTC.

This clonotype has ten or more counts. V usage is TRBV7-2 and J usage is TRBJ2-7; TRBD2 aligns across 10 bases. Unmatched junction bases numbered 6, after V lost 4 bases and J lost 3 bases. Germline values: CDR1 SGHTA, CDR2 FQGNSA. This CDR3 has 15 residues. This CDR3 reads CASSSTSGAFYEQYF. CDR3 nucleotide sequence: TGTGCCAGCAGCTCAACTAGCGGGGCTTTCTACGAGCAGTACTTC.

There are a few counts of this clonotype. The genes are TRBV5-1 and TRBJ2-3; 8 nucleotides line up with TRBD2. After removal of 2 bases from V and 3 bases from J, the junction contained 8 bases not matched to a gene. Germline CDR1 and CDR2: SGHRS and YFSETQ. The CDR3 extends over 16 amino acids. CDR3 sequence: CASSFGSGGATDTQYF. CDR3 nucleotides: TGCGCCAGCAGCTTCGGATCGGGGGGGGCTACAGATACGCAGTATTTT.

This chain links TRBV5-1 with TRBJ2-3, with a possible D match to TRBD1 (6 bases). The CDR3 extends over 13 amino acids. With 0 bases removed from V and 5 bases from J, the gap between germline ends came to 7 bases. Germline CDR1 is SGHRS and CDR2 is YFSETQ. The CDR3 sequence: CASSLEDRDTQYF. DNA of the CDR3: TGCGCCAGCAGCTTGGAGGACAGAGATACGCAGTATTTT.